The clone carrying this T cell receptor (beta chain) was seen a handful of times. The sample is drawn from a study of T cells in Graves' hyperthyroidism and ophthalmopathy. Background on the study: Staff took peripheral blood when the initial diagnosis was made, before any treatment began.

Patients aged 18 to 65 had newly diagnosed hyperthyroidism lasting under 2 months. The PBMCs were taken from under 12 ml of fresh peripheral blood. Per the germline V gene, CDR1 is DFQATT and CDR2 is SNEGSKA (reference sequence). V dropped 6 bases and J dropped 0 bases, with 15 bases sitting between them. The CDR3 is 14 residues long. RNA transcripts yielded amplified TCR beta CDR3 regions. TCR CDR3 regions were first amplified by RT-PCR with HTBI primers. Via MiXCR, TCRdb re-called the multiplex PCR reads, giving one row per CDR3 protein. Of hundreds of thousands of distinct CDR3 sequences in the sample, 15% to 18% were seen once.

The chain employs TRBV20-1 and TRBJ2-7; perhaps TRBD2 as D (6 bases). This TCR was sampled from a young woman with Graves' hyperthyroidism. Material for sequencing was blood. DNA of the CDR3: TGCAGTGCCCGACGGGGGACGTTCTCCTACGAGCAGTACTTC. Protein: CSARRGTFSYEQYF.